The sequence of this T cell receptor (beta chain) was determined in a study of PD-1 blockade in classical Hodgkin lymphoma. General observations from the study: Before treatment, complete responders showed about the same diversity as newly diagnosed patients. Reports described newly diagnosed patients as having lower baseline TCR diversity than healthy donors. CD4+ but not CD8+ TCR diversity rose significantly by C4D1.

Libraries were prepared by immunoSEQ multiplex PCR; TCRdb keeps only in-frame clonotypes and omits some of them. Among 20,000 or so clones, roughly 83% were seen once, and the ten largest hold 6.3%. Notes on this clone: The antigen remains unidentified.

Germline V gene sequence: CDR1 SGHDT, CDR2 YYEEEE. The CDR3 is 17 amino acids. The germline V and J ends were trimmed by 4 bases and 0 bases, with 16 bases remaining between them. Relapse was seen in all patients after autologous stem cell transplantation, and brentuximab vedotin exposure was variable. Best response was recorded as complete response, partial response or progressive disease. The V call is TRBV5-6, the J call TRBJ1-4; unclear D gene. The sequence was obtained from a human donor with classical Hodgkin lymphoma. Specimen: peripheral blood mononuclear cells (PBMCs), collected at baseline. The CDR3 protein is CASSPYRTAATNEKLFF. In DNA form, the CDR3 reads TGTGCCAGCAGCCCTTACCGGACGGCTGCAACTAATGAAAAACTGTTTTTT. Drawing the rest from reference TRBV5-6 and TRBJ1-4, the complete variable domain is DAGVTQSPTHLIKTRGQQVTLRCSPKSGHDTVSWYQQALGQGPQFIFQYYEEEERQRGNFPDRFSGHQFPNYSSELNVNALLLGDSALYLCASSPYRTAATNEKLFFGSGTQLSVL.